The entry below gives a single T cell receptor beta chain sequence along with its context. The antigen is unknown. Through a sample-barcoded 5' primer and a J-beta primer mix, a second PCR was run for roughly 6 to 11 cycles. Every single cDNA molecule received a tag from a template-switch adaptor with 12 random nucleotides. TCRdb fed the 5' RACE reads into MiXCR, producing one record per CDR3 protein. The sample records about 640,000 distinct CDR3 sequences, roughly three fifths being singletons. The sample is drawn from a study of blood T cells in healthy people across ages. Trimming removed 1 base from V and 1 base from J, with 4 bases in between. The CDR3 is 13 amino acids. Germline CDR1 reads MGHDK; CDR2 reads SYGVNS. Overall study findings and caveats: TCR beta diversity per million T cells fell roughly linearly with age. Both higher diversity and more naive CD4+ cells marked long-lived donors when set against aged donors.

This TCR was sampled from a man aged 60 to 75 in good health. The sample comprised blood. This chain connects TRBV25-1 to TRBJ1-2; D ambiguous. For the CDR3, the DNA is TGTGCCAGCAGTGAATCCGGTAACTATGGCTACACCTTC. It codes for CASSESGNYGYTF.